The rows below give T cell receptor beta chains drawn from one sample of a study of blood T cells in healthy people across ages. TCRdb used MiXCR to reprocess the 5' RACE reads, holding one entry per CDR3 protein. In the table there are around 670,000 distinct CDR3 sequences, approximately 30% of which are singletons. Sequencing was done on a sample of blood. These receptors came from a woman older than 75 in good health. Each CDR3 is given with its conserved first and last residue. Each record gives: J gene, V gene, CDR3 protein.

TRBJ2-1,TRBV15,CATSGPASGSYNEQFF
TRBJ1-5,TRBV7-8,CASSSPDRGDQPQHF
TRBJ1-1,TRBV7-6,CASSLDRAVNTEAFF
TRBJ1-6,TRBV6-1,CASLTMANSPLHF
TRBJ2-5,TRBV6-6,CASSYSARGGETQYF
TRBJ2-1,TRBV2,CASRGGREQFF
TRBJ2-1,TRBV27,CASRRSTHEQFF
TRBJ2-1,TRBV30,CAWSVRTANEQFF
TRBJ1-4,TRBV10-2,CASKDIATNEKLFF
TRBJ2-7,TRBV7-2,CASSFPGSSEQYF
TRBJ1-6,TRBV6-4,CASSAHRDNSPLHF
TRBJ2-1,TRBV7-6,CASSLASSGTYNEQFF
TRBJ1-6,TRBV10-3,CAISGTGGNSPLHF
TRBJ2-1,TRBV29-1,CSVTRPSAGGTYNEQFF
TRBJ2-2,TRBV6-5,CASSRTGTSVSGELFF
TRBJ1-4,TRBV14,CASSLSGQQANEKLFF
NA,TRBV7-2,CASSKGLTYEQYF
TRBJ2-2,TRBV7-3,CASSLIGGRIAGTGELFF
TRBJ1-5,TRBV10-3,CAISGTGPQPQHF
TRBJ1-6,TRBV5-8,CASSLGVRNSPLHF
TRBJ2-1,TRBV27,CASSPSGAGDNGQFF
TRBJ2-7,TRBV7-2,CASSSQGSGRSYEQYF
TRBJ1-3,TRBV20-1,CSAQDSSGNTIYF